This entry lists 31 T cell receptor beta chains sequenced from one sample in a study of CD8+ T cells in alopecia areata. Following RNA extraction, reverse transcription yielded cDNA that acted as the sequencing template. Data came from immunoSEQ multiplex PCR; TCRdb stores just in-frame clones and leaves some out. The sample lists around 300,000 clones, none appearing once, the ten largest making up roughly 1.2%. On the basis of CD4, CD8alpha, NKG2D, NKG2ACE and other markers, pooled cutaneous lymph node cells were sorted. The material sequenced was CD4+ T cells sorted from a lymph node. These receptors all come from a C3H/HeJ mouse with alopecia areata. Strain haplotype at MHC: H2-k.

This clone was observed a few times. Gene names and germline refer to mouse. From the germline J gene comes the end of the CDR3, since the read stops 4 residues before it. The gene calls are TRBV31 and TRBJ2-4, with no clear D. The CDR3 runs to 13 residues. CDR1 and CDR2 from the germline V gene are GKSSPN and SITVG. The DNA read from the CDR3 is TGTGCCTGGAGTCTACTCCAAAAAAAC. Its protein product is CAWSLLQKN. The whole CDR3 protein is CAWSLLQKNTLYF.

This clone appeared a few times. Gene names and germline match the mouse. The missing CDR3 end, 4 residues past where the read stops, is filled in from the germline J gene. V is TRBV19 and J is TRBJ2-3; TRBD2 aligns across 7 bases. V dropped 2 bases and J dropped 1; count of bases not matched to a gene: 4. From germline, CDR1 is FNHDT and CDR2 SITEND (reference sequence). This CDR3 comprises 15 residues. This CDR3 reads CASSMGGSRAETLYF. The CDR3 DNA, read in part, is TGTGCCAGCAGTATGGGGGGGTCCCGTGCAGAA.

This clone was seen more than once but under ten times. Genes here carry mouse names. The sequence runs out 4 residues before the end of the CDR3; the remainder is reconstructed from the germline J gene. The chain has TRBV13-2 and TRBJ2-5; TRBD1 agrees at 10 bases. This CDR3 contains 14 residues. Germline CDR1 and CDR2: NNHNN and SYGAGS (reference sequence). J was trimmed by 3 bases and V by 6 bases; bases with no gene match: 4. CDR3 residues: CASALDRGQDTQYF. The CDR3 bases that were read are TGTGCCAGCGCCTTGGACAGGGGGCAAGAC.

Comment on this clone: The genes are named according to mouse. This sample includes further DNA sequences coding for the same CDR3. The sequenced CDR3 bases are TGTGCCAGCGGGGACTGGGGGGAAGAC. Translating gives CASGDWGED. From start to end, the CDR3 is CASGDWGEDTQYF. The V call is TRBV13-2, the J call TRBJ2-5; TRBD2 matches 11 bases. The CDR3 end falls 4 residues outside the read, so it is completed with the germline J gene. Germline CDR1 and CDR2: NNHNN and SYGAGS (reference sequence). This CDR3 comprises 13 residues.

As to this clone: Genes and germline come from the mouse. The read finishes 4 residues shy of the CDR3 end, and the germline J gene is used to complete it. J is TRBJ1-1 and V is TRBV13-1; perhaps TRBD1 as D (5 bases). Germline values: CDR1 NSHNY, CDR2 SYGAGN. The CDR3 totals 15 residues. With 3 bases removed from V and 0 bases from J, the gap between germline ends came to 12 bases. CDR3 protein: CASSADSRANTEVFF. The part of the CDR3 DNA that was read is TGTGCCAGCAGTGCCGACAGCCGTGCAAACACA.

To note about this clone: Gene names and germline match the mouse. The CDR3 end falls 3 residues outside the read, so it is completed with the germline J gene. The genes are TRBV19 and TRBJ1-6, with a weak D call TRBD1 (5 bases). TRBJ1-6 is identified as an open reading frame with a role that is uncertain. CDR3 length equals 16 residues. Trimming stripped 1 base from V and 4 bases from J, with 12 bases between. Germline V CDR1 and CDR2: FNHDT, SITEND (reference sequence). The sequenced CDR3 bases are TGTGCCAGCAGTATAAAGTCGGCAGGGTATAATTCGCCC. Protein product: CASSIKSAGYNSP. The full CDR3 protein reads CASSIKSAGYNSPLYF.

Points on this clone: The germline and genes are mouse ones. The CDR3 end lies 4 residues beyond the end of the read and is filled in from the germline J gene. This chain joins TRBV1 and TRBJ2-5, with D tentatively TRBD1 (6 bases). Deletions cut 3 bases from V and 3 bases from J, with 13 bases between. This CDR3 is 15 amino acids long. Germline values: CDR1 NSQYPW, CDR2 LRSPGD (reference sequence). CDR3 amino acids: CTCSAAGTHQDTQYF. The sequenced part of the CDR3 DNA is TGCACCTGCAGTGCGGCCGGGACACATCAAGAC.

As concerns this clone: This clone may be a read error of a much larger clone one base away. Gene names are mouse gene names. Coverage ceases 4 residues before the CDR3 finishes, and the germline J gene fills in the end. The chain joins TRBV19 to TRBJ1-2; TRBD1 might be the D (6 bases). V gave up 4 bases and J gave up 0 bases, with 7 bases separating them. Germline V gives CDR1 FNHDT, CDR2 SITEND (reference sequence). The CDR3 is 13 amino acids. The CDR3 region is CASSGQPNSDYTF. The CDR3 bases that were read are TGTGCCAGCAGTGGACAGCCAAACTCC.

About this clone itself: The gene names here belong to mouse. The CDR3 goes on 4 residues after the read ends, and that part is filled in from the germline J gene. The gene calls are TRBV19 and TRBJ1-2, with TRBD1 matching 7 bases. This CDR3 comprises 13 residues. Germline lookup yields CDR1 FNHDT and CDR2 SITEND (reference sequence). After removal of 6 bases from V and 2 bases from J, the junction contained 4 bases not matched to a gene. CDR3: CASTPTGNSDYTF. CDR3 bases read: TGTGCCAGCACTCCGACAGGGAACTCC.

With respect to this clone: Gene names denote mouse genes. The CDR3: CASSIKFNQDTQYF. The CDR3 bases that were read are TGTGCCAGCAGTATCAAATTTAACCAAGAC. The V and J genes are TRBV19 and TRBJ2-5, with D hard to call. The sequenced fragment ends 4 residues before the CDR3 boundary, so the rest is inferred from the germline J gene. The germline V gene encodes CDR1 FNHDT and CDR2 SITEND (reference sequence). V was pared by 2 bases and J by 0 bases, with 7 bases between. The CDR3 consists of 14 residues. Supplemented by reference TRBV19 and TRBJ2-5, the full variable domain reads GGIITQTPKFLIGQEGQKLTLKCQQNFNHDTMYWYRQDSGKGLRLIYYSITENDLQKGDLSEGYDASREKKSSFSLTVTSAQKNEMAVFLCASSIKFNQDTQYFGPGTRLLVL.

Points on this clone: Each gene name is a mouse one. The read gets to within 4 residues of the CDR3 end, and the germline J gene fills in the rest. This chain connects TRBV13-2 to TRBJ2-3; TRBD2 aligns across 11 bases. The CDR3 extends over 15 amino acids. The V gene's germline CDR1 is NNHNN and CDR2 SYGAGS (reference sequence). After removal of 5 bases from V and 1 base from J, the junction contained 3 bases not matched to a gene. CDR3: CASGLGGRGAETLYF. CDR3 DNA, as far as it was read: TGTGCCAGCGGACTGGGGGGGCGCGGTGCAGAA.

Comment on this clone: Gene names are mouse gene names. The CDR3 extends 4 residues past the end of the read, so its final part is completed from the germline J gene. The chain links TRBV19 to TRBJ2-1, with TRBD1 matching 7 bases. Unmatched junction bases numbered 1, after V lost 3 bases and J lost 4 bases. The CDR3 has 13 residues. Germline V lookup: CDR1 FNHDT, CDR2 SITEND (reference sequence). The CDR3 spells CASSTTGYAEQFF. The covered CDR3 bases are TGTGCCAGCAGTACGACAGGGTATGCT.

This clone appeared a few times. Each gene name is a mouse one. The read finishes 4 residues shy of the CDR3 end, and the germline J gene is used to complete it. The chain recombines TRBV19 with TRBJ2-7; D might be TRBD1 (5 bases). The CDR3 totals 13 residues. Germline values: CDR1 FNHDT, CDR2 SITEND (reference sequence). The chain's CDR3 is CASSIDQGYEQYF. The sequenced part of the CDR3 DNA is TGTGCCAGCAGTATAGACCAGGGATAT. Supplemented by reference TRBV19 and TRBJ2-7, the full variable domain reads GGIITQTPKFLIGQEGQKLTLKCQQNFNHDTMYWYRQDSGKGLRLIYYSITENDLQKGDLSEGYDASREKKSSFSLTVTSAQKNEMAVFLCASSIDQGYEQYFGPGTRLTVL.

There are a few counts of this clone. Mouse gene names and germline throughout. The CDR3 end lies 4 residues beyond the end of the read and is filled in from the germline J gene. J is TRBJ2-2 and V is TRBV31; 9 bases align to TRBD1. The V and J ends lost 4 bases and 4 bases, in that order; junction bases with no gene match: 4. Germline lookup yields CDR1 GKSSPN and CDR2 SITVG. This CDR3 spans 14 amino acids. The CDR3 DNA, read in part, is TGTGCCTGGACACAGGGGGCGGTCACCGGG. Its protein is CAWTQGAVTG. The entire CDR3 is CAWTQGAVTGQLYF.

This clone showed up just a few times. Gene names and germline match the mouse. Read data end 4 residues before the CDR3 end; the end is taken from the germline J gene. The rearrangement joins TRBV13-1 to TRBJ2-2, with D perhaps matching TRBD2 (5 bases). The CDR3 is 15 residues long. V was pared by 3 bases and J by 0 bases, with 9 bases between. Germline CDR1 and CDR2: NSHNY and SYGAGN. CDR3 amino acids: CASSGGLSNTGQLYF. The sequenced part of the CDR3 DNA is TGTGCCAGCAGTGGAGGACTTTCAAACACCGGG.

As regards this clone: The gene symbols are mouse symbols. The CDR3 extends 4 residues past the end of the read, so its final part is completed from the germline J gene. The J gene is TRBJ2-5, the V gene TRBV13-1; D gene unclear. Germline V lookup: CDR1 NSHNY, CDR2 SYGAGN. The CDR3 spans 12 residues. CDR3 DNA, as far as it was read: TGTGCCAGCAGTGACTGGAAAGAC. Translation: CASSDWKD. Given in full, the CDR3 is CASSDWKDTQYF.

This clone was detected only a few times. Gene names and germline refer to mouse. The read gets to within 4 residues of the CDR3 end, and the germline J gene fills in the rest. Other nucleotide sequences in the sample specify the same CDR3. This chain joins TRBV1 and TRBJ2-7, with D tentatively TRBD2 (7 bases). From germline, CDR1 is NSQYPW and CDR2 LRSPGD (reference sequence). The CDR3 is 14 residues long. The sequenced part of the CDR3 DNA is TGCACCTGCAGTGCAGTTCTGGGGGCTTAT. As protein: CTCSAVLGAY. From start to end, the CDR3 is CTCSAVLGAYEQYF. The full variable domain, in which reference TRBV1 and TRBJ2-7 provide the parts outside the CDR3, is VTLLEQNPRWRLVPRGQAVNLRCILKNSQYPWMSWYQQDLQKQLQWLFTLRSPGDKEVKSLPGADYLATRVTDTELRLQVANMSQGRTLYCTCSAVLGAYEQYFGPGTRLTVL.

This clone was found a few times. Genes and germline are mouse. The read is 4 residues too short to cover the CDR3 end, so that end is filled in from the germline J gene. Other DNA sequences in this specimen translate into the identical CDR3. The J gene is TRBJ2-5, the V gene TRBV5, with 8 bases aligning to TRBD2. The CDR3 spans 15 residues. Looked up from germline, CDR1 is LGHNA and CDR2 is YNLKQL (reference sequence). The CDR3 bases that were read are TGTGCCAGCAGCCAACCTGGGACTGGAGAAGAC. The encoded protein is CASSQPGTGED. The whole CDR3 protein is CASSQPGTGEDTQYF.

Turning to this clone: Gene names and germline refer to mouse. The CDR3 goes on 4 residues after the read ends, and that part is filled in from the germline J gene. Additional DNA sequences in this sample encode the identical CDR3. The genes are TRBV13-2 and TRBJ2-1, with TRBD2 identical over 7 bases. Per the germline V gene, CDR1 is NNHNN and CDR2 is SYGAGS (reference sequence). J gave up 2 bases and V 0 bases, and 2 bases lay outside the gene matches. The CDR3 contains 15 residues. CDR3 region: CASGDAGGYYAEQFF. Partial CDR3 DNA: TGTGCCAGCGGTGATGCTGGGGGTTACTATGCT.

Comments on this clone: Gene labels here are mouse ones. The sequence runs out 4 residues before the end of the CDR3; the remainder is reconstructed from the germline J gene. The chain joins TRBV1 to TRBJ2-7, with 7 bases lining up with TRBD2. The CDR3 loop spans 14 amino acids. The germline CDR1 and CDR2 sequences are NSQYPW and LRSPGD (reference sequence). This CDR3 reads CTCSAPGGEYEQYF. Incomplete CDR3 DNA: TGCACCTGCAGTGCCCCGGGGGGGGAGTAT.

Regarding this clone: Gene names are the mouse ones. With the read ending 4 residues before the CDR3 end, the germline J gene is used to fill in that end. V is TRBV19 and J is TRBJ2-2; TRBD1 matches 8 bases. There are 16 residues in the CDR3. CDR1 FNHDT and CDR2 SITEND come from the germline V gene (reference sequence). V dropped 0 bases and J dropped 1; count of bases not matched to a gene: 2. The part of the CDR3 DNA that was read is TGTGCCAGCAGTATAGACAGGGGGAGAAACACCGGG. Translating gives CASSIDRGRNTG. The entire CDR3 is CASSIDRGRNTGQLYF.

Comments on this clone: Genes and germline come from the mouse. Read coverage stops 3 residues before the CDR3 terminus; the germline J gene supplies the remainder. Other DNA sequences of this sample code for an identical CDR3. The chain links TRBV31 to TRBJ1-6; D is uncertain. TRBJ1-6 is marked as an open reading frame, function uncertain. The CDR3 loop spans 14 amino acids. Trimming removed 0 bases at V and 4 bases at J, with 7 bases between. In germline, CDR1 is GKSSPN, CDR2 SITVG. The DNA read from the CDR3 is TGTGCCTGGAGTCTGGGTGGTTATAATTCGCCC. Its translation is CAWSLGGYNSP. The CDR3 as a whole reads CAWSLGGYNSPLYF.

In this sample, this clone turned up a few times. The gene names here belong to mouse. The CDR3 end is not reached by the read, which stops 4 residues before it; the germline J gene fills it in. The chain links TRBV19 to TRBJ2-1, with TRBD1 matching over 9 bases. CDR1 and CDR2 from the germline V gene are FNHDT and SITEND (reference sequence). CDR3 length: 15 amino acids. The junction had 6 bases not matched to a gene; V was cut back by 5 bases and J by 3 bases. The CDR3 loop reads CASSPAGQGYAEQFF. The CDR3 bases that were read are TGTGCCAGCAGCCCCGCGGGACAGGGCTATGCT.

This clone was detected a few times. Mouse germline and gene names are used. The read ends 4 residues shy of where the CDR3 ends; the end is completed using the germline J gene. The V gene is TRBV13-3, the J gene TRBJ1-2, with 7 bases fitting TRBD1. This CDR3 region has 13 residues. Germline-derived CDR1 and CDR2 are NNHDY and SYVADS. Unmatched junction bases numbered 3, after V lost 3 bases and J lost 4 bases. The covered CDR3 bases are TGTGCCAGCAGTGGCAGGGGGATCTCC. Amino acids: CASSGRGIS. The whole CDR3 sequence is CASSGRGISDYTF.

This clone has a handful of counts. The gene names given are mouse names. The sequenced fragment ends 4 residues before the CDR3 boundary, so the rest is inferred from the germline J gene. V usage is TRBV1 and J usage is TRBJ2-7; TRBD1 aligns across 9 bases. V lost 4 bases, J lost 3 bases, and 1 base stayed unmatched. The germline V gene has CDR1 NSQYPW and CDR2 LRSPGD (reference sequence). This CDR3 spans 13 amino acids. The CDR3 sequence is CTCSGTGVYEQYF. The sequenced part of the CDR3 DNA is TGCACCTGCAGTGGGACAGGGGTCTAT.

For this clone: Genes and germline come from the mouse. The CDR3 end is not reached by the read, which stops 4 residues before it; the germline J gene fills it in. The V call is TRBV19, the J call TRBJ2-4, with D perhaps TRBD1 (6 bases). The germline V gene encodes CDR1 FNHDT and CDR2 SITEND (reference sequence). Trimming cost V 5 bases and J 1 base, with 11 bases left between them. The CDR3 covers 14 residues. The part of the CDR3 DNA that was read is TGTGCCAGCAGCCCGAGACAGGGTCAAAAC. Amino acid sequence: CASSPRQGQN. The entire CDR3 sequence reads CASSPRQGQNTLYF.

This clone turned up a few times. Genes and germline come from the mouse. The sequence runs out 4 residues before the end of the CDR3; the remainder is reconstructed from the germline J gene. This chain uses TRBV19 with TRBJ1-1; D might be TRBD1 (5 bases). Trimming cost V 3 bases and J 1 base, with 7 bases left between them. CDR1 is FNHDT, CDR2 SITEND, per germline (reference sequence). The CDR3 contains 13 residues. The chain's CDR3 is CASSTTVNTEVFF. The sequenced part of the CDR3 DNA is TGTGCCAGCAGTACGACAGTGAACACA.

As regards this clone: Each gene name is a mouse one. The read is 4 residues too short to cover the CDR3 end, so that end is filled in from the germline J gene. The chain links TRBV17 to TRBJ2-5; possible D gene TRBD1, 5 bases. Germline assignment: CDR1 MNHDT and CDR2 YYDKIL. The CDR3 sequence is 14 residues long. Between the trimmed V and J ends, which lost 3 bases and 0 bases, there was a span of 7 bases. The sequenced CDR3 bases are TGTGCTAGCAGTAGGGACAATAACCAAGAC. It encodes CASSRDNNQD. The entire CDR3 protein is CASSRDNNQDTQYF. Full variable domain (outside the CDR3, taken from reference TRBV17 and TRBJ2-5): DTTVKQNPRYKLARVGKPVNLICSQTMNHDTMYWYQKKPNQAPKLLLFYYDKILNREADTFEKFQSSRPNNSFCSLYIGSAGLEYSAMYLCASSRDNNQDTQYFGPGTRLLVL.

Remarks on this clone: The germline and genes are mouse ones. The read halts 4 residues ahead of the CDR3 end, with the missing end drawn from the germline J gene. This chain joins TRBV29 and TRBJ2-7; 11 nucleotides align to TRBD2. V was pared by 6 bases and J by 3 bases, with 1 base of the junction left unmatched. The CDR3 runs to 13 residues. Germline assignment: CDR1 MSHET and CDR2 SYDVDS. CDR3 bases read: TGTGCTAGCAGAGACTGGGGGGGCTAT. This translates into CASRDWGGY. In full, the CDR3 reads CASRDWGGYEQYF.

This clone has just a few counts. Gene names refer to mouse genes. From the germline J gene comes the end of the CDR3, since the read stops 4 residues before it. This chain uses TRBV1 with TRBJ2-7; TRBD2 agrees at 10 bases. Germline V gene data show CDR1 as NSQYPW and CDR2 as LRSPGD (reference sequence). V was clipped by 5 bases and J by 3 bases; unmatched bases: 4. This CDR3 is built from 14 residues. Here the CDR3 reads CTCSRDWGNYEQYF. The part of the CDR3 DNA that was read is TGCACCTGCAGTCGGGACTGGGGTAACTAT.

Concerning this clone itself: Germline and genes here are mouse. With the read ending 4 residues before the CDR3 end, the germline J gene is used to fill in that end. The J gene is TRBJ1-1, the V gene TRBV13-2; perhaps TRBD1 as D (6 bases). Germline CDR1 NNHNN, CDR2 SYGAGS (reference sequence). V was shortened by 2 bases and J by 0 bases, with 8 bases between the two germline ends. There are 14 residues in the CDR3. CDR3 bases read: TGTGCCAGCGGTGAGGACAGCTCAAACACA. This gives the protein CASGEDSSNT. The full CDR3 sequence reads CASGEDSSNTEVFF.